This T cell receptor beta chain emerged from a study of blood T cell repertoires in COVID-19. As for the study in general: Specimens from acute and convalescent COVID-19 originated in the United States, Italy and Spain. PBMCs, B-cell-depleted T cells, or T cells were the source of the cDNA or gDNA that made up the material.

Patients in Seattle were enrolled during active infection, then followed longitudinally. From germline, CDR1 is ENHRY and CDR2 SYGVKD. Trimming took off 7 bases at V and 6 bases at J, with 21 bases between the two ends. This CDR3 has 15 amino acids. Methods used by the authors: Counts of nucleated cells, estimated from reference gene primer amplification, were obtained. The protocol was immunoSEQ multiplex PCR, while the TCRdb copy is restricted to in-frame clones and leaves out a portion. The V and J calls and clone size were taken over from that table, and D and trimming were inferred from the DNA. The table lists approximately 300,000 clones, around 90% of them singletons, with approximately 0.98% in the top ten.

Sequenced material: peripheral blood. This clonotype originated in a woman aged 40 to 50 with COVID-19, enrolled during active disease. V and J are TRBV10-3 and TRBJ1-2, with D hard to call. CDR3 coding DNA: TGTGCCATCACTCCCGTTGAGACTTTAGGCAATGGCTACACCTTC. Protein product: CAITPVETLGNGYTF.